Given below is one T cell receptor (beta chain) in context. Its antigen is unknown. TCRdb's table, derived via immunoSEQ multiplex PCR, lists solely in-frame clones and lacks some. The table shows 99,000 or so clones, with around 80% occurring only once. This entry belongs to a study of glioma-infiltrating T cells after dendritic cell vaccination. Study overall: The vaccine used monocyte-derived dendritic cells pulsed overnight with autologous tumor lysate.

Specified time point: after dendritic cell vaccination, including at tumor progression/relapse. No glioblastoma patient carried an isocitrate dehydrogenase mutation. The CDR3 is 15 amino acids. The J segment lost 4 bases and the V segment lost 9 bases, leaving 13 bases of the junction unmatched. Germline V CDR1 and CDR2: MDHEN, SYDVKM. Notes on the study in general: Estimated pretreatment TIL content predicted outcome after dendritic cell vaccination.

The receptor was derived from a human donor with glioblastoma. The V and J genes are TRBV28 and TRBJ1-2; 8 bases fit TRBD1. The input for sequencing was blood, taken after dendritic cell vaccination. The CDR3 region has the DNA TGTGCCAGTTCTCCAGGGACAGGATCCTTCTATGGCTACACCTTC. It translates to CASSPGTGSFYGYTF.